The entry below gives a single TCR beta chain sequence along with its context. The antigen is unknown. Using immunoSEQ multiplex PCR, the repertoire was profiled, and TCRdb retains in-frame clones only, with some absent. The sample lists 45,000 to 60,000 clones, roughly nine tenths seen once, with about 2.4% in the top ten. The sample is drawn from a study of a mutant IDH1 vaccine in newly diagnosed glioma. The overall study: Patients previously underwent radiotherapy, temozolomide, or both, and most underwent both.

General study points: Pseudoprogression seemed unlinked to shifts in top peripheral T cell clonotypes. There were vaccine-induced immune responses in 85% to 95% of the patients.

CDR1 SEHNR and CDR2 FQNEAQ come from the germline V gene (reference sequence). Trimming took 4 bases from V and 2 from J; bases not matched to a gene: 5. The CDR3 has 15 residues. Stated time point: week 11, during vaccination. Vaccination used 300 ug of mutant IDH1 20-mer peptide per dose, with topical imiquimod. Donors had new IDH1-mutant astrocytomas of WHO grade 3 or 4 (ATRX-lost). The chain employs TRBV7-9 and TRBJ1-2; 9 bases line up with TRBD1. The TCR originated in a man between 50 and 59 years old with glioma. The sample in question was PBMCs, obtained from a glioma patient whose treatment included an IDH1 peptide vaccine. In nucleotides, the CDR3 is TGTGCCAGCAGCTCGACAGGGGGATCCAACTATGGCTACACCTTC. Amino acids: CASSSTGGSNYGYTF.